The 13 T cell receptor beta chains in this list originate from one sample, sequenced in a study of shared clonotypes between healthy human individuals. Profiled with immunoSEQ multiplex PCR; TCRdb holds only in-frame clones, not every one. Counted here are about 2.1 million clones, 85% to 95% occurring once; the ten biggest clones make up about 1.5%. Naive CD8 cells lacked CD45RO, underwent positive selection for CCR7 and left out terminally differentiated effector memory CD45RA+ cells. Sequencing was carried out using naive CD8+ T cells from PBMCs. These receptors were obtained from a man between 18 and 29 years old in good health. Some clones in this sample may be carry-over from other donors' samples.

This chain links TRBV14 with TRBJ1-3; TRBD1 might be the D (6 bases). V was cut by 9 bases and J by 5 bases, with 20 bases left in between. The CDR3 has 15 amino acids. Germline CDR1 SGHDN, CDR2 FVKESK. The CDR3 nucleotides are TGTGCCAGTACTCCAACAGGGCCCCACCGAAACACCATATATTTT. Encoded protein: CASTPTGPHRNTIYF.

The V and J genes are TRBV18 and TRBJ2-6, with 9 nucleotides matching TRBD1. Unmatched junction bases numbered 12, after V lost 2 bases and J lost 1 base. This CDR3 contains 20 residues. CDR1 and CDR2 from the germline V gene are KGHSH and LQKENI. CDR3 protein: CASSPTPRTGDSSGANVLTF. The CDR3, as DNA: TGTGCCAGCTCACCAACGCCCCGGACAGGGGATTCTTCTGGGGCCAACGTCCTGACTTTC.

CDR3 DNA: TGTGCCAGCAGCTTATTGCTAGCGGGAGCAGACGAGCAGTACTTC. It encodes CASSLLLAGADEQYF. The chain joins TRBV11-2 to TRBJ2-7; 10 bases are shared with TRBD2. CDR1 and CDR2 (germline): SGHAT, FQNNGV. This CDR3 is built from 15 residues. The trim removed 2 bases at V and 5 bases at J, leaving 6 bases unmatched.

The CDR3 spells CASRVTSGRSDEQFF. DNA of the CDR3: TGCGCCAGCAGAGTTACGAGCGGGAGATCGGATGAGCAGTTCTTC. The genes are TRBV5-1 and TRBJ2-1; 8 nucleotides align to TRBD2. The CDR3 runs 15 residues. V lost 5 bases and J lost 8; bases outside the gene matches: 12. The germline CDR1 and CDR2 sequences are SGHRS and YFSETQ.

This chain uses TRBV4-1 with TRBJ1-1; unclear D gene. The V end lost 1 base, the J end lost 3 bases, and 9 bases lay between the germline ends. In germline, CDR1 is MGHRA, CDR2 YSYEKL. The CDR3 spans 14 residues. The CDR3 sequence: CASSQAHAYTEAFF. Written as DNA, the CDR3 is TGCGCCAGCAGCCAAGCACACGCGTACACTGAAGCTTTCTTT.

The CDR3 nucleotides read TGTGCCAGCAGTTACTCGAGCAGGGGTTTTGGCTACACCTTC. Translating gives CASSYSSRGFGYTF. The chain carries TRBV6-5 and TRBJ1-2; the D gene is possibly TRBD1 (6 bases). Per germline, CDR1 MNHEY and CDR2 SVGAGI. The length of the CDR3 is 14 residues. V lost 0 bases and J lost 7, with 12 bases in between.

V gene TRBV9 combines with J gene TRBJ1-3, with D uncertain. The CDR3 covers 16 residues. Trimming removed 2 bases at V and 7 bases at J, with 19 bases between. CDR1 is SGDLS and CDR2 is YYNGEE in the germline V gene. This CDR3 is CASSVRPSSMGNTIYF. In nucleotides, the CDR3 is TGTGCCAGCAGCGTTCGGCCTTCTTCGATGGGGAACACCATATATTTT.

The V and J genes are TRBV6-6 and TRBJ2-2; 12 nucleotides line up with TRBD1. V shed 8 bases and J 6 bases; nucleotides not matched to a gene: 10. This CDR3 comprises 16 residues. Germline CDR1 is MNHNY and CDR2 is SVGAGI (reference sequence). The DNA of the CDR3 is TGTGCCAGCTGGGACAGGGGGCTCGTAGAGGCCGGGGAGCTGTTTTTT. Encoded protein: CASWDRGLVEAGELFF.

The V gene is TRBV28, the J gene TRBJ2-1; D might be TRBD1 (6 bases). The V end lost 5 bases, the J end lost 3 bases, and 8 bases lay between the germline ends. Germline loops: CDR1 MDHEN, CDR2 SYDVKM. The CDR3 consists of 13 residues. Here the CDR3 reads CASSGQSYNEQFF. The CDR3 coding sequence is TGTGCCAGCAGTGGACAGAGCTACAATGAGCAGTTCTTC.

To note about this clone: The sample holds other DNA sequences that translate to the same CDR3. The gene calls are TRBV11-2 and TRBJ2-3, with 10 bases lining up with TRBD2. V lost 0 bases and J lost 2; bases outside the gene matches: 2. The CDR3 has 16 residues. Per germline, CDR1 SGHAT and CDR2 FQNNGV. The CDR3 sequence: CASSLEAGGPTDTQYF. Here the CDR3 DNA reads TGTGCCAGCAGCTTAGAAGCGGGAGGGCCCACAGATACGCAGTATTTT.

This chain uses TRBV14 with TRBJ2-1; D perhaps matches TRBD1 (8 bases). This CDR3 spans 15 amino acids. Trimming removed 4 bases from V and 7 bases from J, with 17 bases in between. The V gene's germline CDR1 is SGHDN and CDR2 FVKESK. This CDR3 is CASSPTRGRGNEQFF. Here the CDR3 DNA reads TGTGCCAGCAGCCCGACCAGGGGGCGGGGGAATGAGCAGTTCTTC.

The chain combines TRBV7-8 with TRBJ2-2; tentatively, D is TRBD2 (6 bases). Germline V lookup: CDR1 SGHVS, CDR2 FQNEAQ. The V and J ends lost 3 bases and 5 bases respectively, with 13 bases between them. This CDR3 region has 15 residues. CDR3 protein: CASSLFGRGTGELFF. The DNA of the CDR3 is TGTGCCAGCAGCTTGTTCGGGAGAGGTACCGGGGAGCTGTTTTTT.

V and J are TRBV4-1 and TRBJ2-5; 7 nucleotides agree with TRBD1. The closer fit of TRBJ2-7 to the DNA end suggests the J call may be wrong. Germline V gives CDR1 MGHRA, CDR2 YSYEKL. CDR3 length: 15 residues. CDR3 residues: CASSLSGTETYEQYF. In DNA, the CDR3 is TGCGCCAGCAGCCTCTCCGGGACAGAGACCTACGAGCAGTACTTC.